This entry concerns a single T cell receptor beta chain. Its antigen target is currently unknown. No much larger clonotype is one base removed from it; base qualities were not supplied. Library creation used the immunoSEQ multiplex PCR assay. Not all clones reach the TCRdb copy of this immuneACCESS table, which keeps in-frame sequences only. Checked studies attribute under half of the gap to unresolved V genes and leave the rest unexplained. This sample has 90,000 to 120,000 clones in its table, and over 85% of those were observed once. The ten largest clonotypes hold around 1.2% of the sample. V is reduced by 5 bases and J by 5 bases, leaving a spacing of 12 bases between them. The CDR3 covers 13 residues, taking in both the cysteine and the phenylalanine. Of all the DNA, just the CDR3 is kept, 39 bases in frame from base 1. Reading the germline V gene gives CDR1 SGHNT and CDR2 YENEEA. This entry is derived from a study of T cell changes during pregnancy in multiple sclerosis (dated by TCRdb to the late 2010s). Context from the whole study: Changes in the T cell repertoire over the course of pregnancy were examined in this study in women with multiple sclerosis.

The receptor was isolated from a female donor with multiple sclerosis, enrolled in a pregnancy study. The V and J segments used are TRBV11-3 and TRBJ1-2; the D gene is unclear. This specimen was peripheral blood, taken in the second trimester of pregnancy. The nucleotide sequence reads as follows: TGTGCCAGCAGCCGAGCGGGAGGGTATGGCTACACCTTC. This yields the protein CASSRAGGYGYTF.